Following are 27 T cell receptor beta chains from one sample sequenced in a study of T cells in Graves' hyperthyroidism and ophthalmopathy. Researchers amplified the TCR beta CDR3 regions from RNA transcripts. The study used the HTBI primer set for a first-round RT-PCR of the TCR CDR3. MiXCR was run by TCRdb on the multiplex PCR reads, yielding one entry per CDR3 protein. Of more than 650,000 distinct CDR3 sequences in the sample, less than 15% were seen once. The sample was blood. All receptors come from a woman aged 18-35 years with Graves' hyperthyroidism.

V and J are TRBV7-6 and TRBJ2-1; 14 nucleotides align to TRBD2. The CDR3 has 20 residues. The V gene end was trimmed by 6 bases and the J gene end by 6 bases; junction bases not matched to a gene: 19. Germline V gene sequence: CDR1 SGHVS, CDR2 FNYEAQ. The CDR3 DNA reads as TGTGCCAGCAGTAAACAGACGGGGACTAGCGGGAGTGGTGGGGTCAATGAGCAGTTCTTC. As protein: CASSKQTGTSGSGGVNEQFF.

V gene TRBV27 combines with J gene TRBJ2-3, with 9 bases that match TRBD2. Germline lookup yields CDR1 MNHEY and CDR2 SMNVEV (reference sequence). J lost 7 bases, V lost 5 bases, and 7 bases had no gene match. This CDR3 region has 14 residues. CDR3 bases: TGTGCCAGCAGTCCGGGACTAGCCCGCCATACGCAGTATTTT. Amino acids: CASSPGLARHTQYF.

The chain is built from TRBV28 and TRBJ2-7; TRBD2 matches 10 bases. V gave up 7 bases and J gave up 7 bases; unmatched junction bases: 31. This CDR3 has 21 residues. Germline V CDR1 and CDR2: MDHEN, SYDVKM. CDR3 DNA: TGTGCCAGCATCTACACTTCAGGACTAGCGGACTCCGGTACCACCTACAATGAGCAGTACTTC. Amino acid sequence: CASIYTSGLADSGTTYNEQYF.

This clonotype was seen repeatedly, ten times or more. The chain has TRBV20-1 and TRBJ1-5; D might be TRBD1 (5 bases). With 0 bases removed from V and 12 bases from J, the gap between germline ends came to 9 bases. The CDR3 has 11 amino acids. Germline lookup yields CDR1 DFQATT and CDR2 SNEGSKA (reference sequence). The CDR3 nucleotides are TGCAGTGCTAGAGAGGGGGGTTACCAGCATTTT. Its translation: CSAREGGYQHF.

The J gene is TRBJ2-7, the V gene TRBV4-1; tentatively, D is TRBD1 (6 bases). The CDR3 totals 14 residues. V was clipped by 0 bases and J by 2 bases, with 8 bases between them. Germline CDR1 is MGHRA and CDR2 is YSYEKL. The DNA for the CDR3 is TGCGCCAGCAGCCAAGATACAGGGCCCTACGAGCAGTACTTC. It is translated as CASSQDTGPYEQYF.

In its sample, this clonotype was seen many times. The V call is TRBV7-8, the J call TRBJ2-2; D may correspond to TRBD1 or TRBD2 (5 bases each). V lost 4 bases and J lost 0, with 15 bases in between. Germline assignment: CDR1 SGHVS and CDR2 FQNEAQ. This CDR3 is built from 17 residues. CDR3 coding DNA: TGTGCCAGCAGCTCCCCCGACGGGGCGGCGAACACCGGGGAGCTGTTTTTT. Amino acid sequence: CASSSPDGAANTGELFF.

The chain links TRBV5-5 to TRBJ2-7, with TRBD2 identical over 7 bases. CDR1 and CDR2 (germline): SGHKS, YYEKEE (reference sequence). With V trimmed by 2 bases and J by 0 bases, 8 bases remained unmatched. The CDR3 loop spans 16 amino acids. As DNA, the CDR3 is TGTGCCAGCAGCTTTCTACTAGCGAGTCCCTCCTACGAGCAGTACTTC. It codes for CASSFLLASPSYEQYF.

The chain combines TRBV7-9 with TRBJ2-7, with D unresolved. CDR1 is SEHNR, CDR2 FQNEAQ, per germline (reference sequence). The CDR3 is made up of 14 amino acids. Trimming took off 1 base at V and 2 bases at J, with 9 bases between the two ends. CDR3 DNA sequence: TGTGCCAGCAGCTTAGGGCCGAACACCTACGAGCAGTACTTC. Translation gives CASSLGPNTYEQYF.

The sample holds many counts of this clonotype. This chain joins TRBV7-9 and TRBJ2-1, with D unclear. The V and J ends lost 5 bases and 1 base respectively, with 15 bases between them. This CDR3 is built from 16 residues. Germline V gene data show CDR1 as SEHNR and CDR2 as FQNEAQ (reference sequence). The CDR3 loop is CASSPSGGLSYNEQFF. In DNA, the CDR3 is TGTGCCAGCAGCCCTAGTGGCGGTTTATCCTACAATGAGCAGTTCTTC.

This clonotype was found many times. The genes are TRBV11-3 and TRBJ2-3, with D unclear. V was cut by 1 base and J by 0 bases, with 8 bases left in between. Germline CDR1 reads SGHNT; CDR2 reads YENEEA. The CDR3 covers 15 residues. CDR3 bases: TGTGCCAGCAGCTTAGCCCGAACCAGCACAGATACGCAGTATTTT. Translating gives CASSLARTSTDTQYF.

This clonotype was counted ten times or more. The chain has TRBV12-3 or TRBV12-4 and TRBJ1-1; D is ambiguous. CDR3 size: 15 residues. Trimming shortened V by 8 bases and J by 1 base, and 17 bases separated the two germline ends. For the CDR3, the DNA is TGTGCCAGCCGGGGTCAACCCCGCGGGAACACTGAAGCTTTCTTT. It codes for CASRGQPRGNTEAFF.

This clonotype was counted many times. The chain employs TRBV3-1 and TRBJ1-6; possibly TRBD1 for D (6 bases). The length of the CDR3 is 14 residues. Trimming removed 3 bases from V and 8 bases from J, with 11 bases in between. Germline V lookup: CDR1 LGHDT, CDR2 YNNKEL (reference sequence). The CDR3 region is CASSHGGAHSPLHF. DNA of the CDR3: TGTGCCAGCAGCCACGGGGGGGCGCATTCACCCCTCCACTTT.

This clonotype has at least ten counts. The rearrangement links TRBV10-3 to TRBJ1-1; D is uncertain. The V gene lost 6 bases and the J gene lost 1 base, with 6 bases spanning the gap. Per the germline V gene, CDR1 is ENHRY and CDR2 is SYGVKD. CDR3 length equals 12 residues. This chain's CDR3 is CAIRQTNTEAFF. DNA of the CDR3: TGTGCCATCAGACAGACGAACACTGAAGCTTTCTTT.

This chain's CDR3 is CSVQSPLQETQYF. The DNA for the CDR3 is TGCAGTGTCCAGAGCCCCCTTCAAGAGACCCAGTACTTC. The chain couples TRBV20-1 to TRBJ2-5, with D hard to call. V gave up 7 bases and J gave up 2 bases, with 14 bases separating them. The CDR3 runs 13 residues. Germline CDR1 reads DFQATT; CDR2 reads SNEGSKA (reference sequence).

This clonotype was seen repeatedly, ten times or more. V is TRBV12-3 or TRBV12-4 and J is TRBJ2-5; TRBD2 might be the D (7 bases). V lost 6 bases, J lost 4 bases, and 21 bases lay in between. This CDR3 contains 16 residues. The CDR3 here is CASSRGGGAGGETQYF. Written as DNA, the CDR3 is TGTGCCAGCAGCCGAGGGGGGGGCGCCGGGGGAGAGACCCAGTACTTC.

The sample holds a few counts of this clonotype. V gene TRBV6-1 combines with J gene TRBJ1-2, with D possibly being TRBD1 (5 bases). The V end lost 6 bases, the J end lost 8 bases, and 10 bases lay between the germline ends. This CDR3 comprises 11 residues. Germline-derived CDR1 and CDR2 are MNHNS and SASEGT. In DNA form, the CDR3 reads TGTGCCAGCAGCGAGGGGTTGGGCTACACCTTC. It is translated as CASSEGLGYTF.

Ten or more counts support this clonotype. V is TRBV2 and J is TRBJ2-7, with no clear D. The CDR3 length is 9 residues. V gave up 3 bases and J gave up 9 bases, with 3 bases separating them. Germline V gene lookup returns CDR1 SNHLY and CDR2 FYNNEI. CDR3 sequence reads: CASSEGQYF. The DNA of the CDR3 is TGTGCCAGCAGTGAGGGGCAGTACTTC.

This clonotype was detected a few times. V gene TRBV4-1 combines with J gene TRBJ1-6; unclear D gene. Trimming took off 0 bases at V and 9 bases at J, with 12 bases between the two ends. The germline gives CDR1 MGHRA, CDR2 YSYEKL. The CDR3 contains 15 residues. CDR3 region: CASSQERAGASPLHF. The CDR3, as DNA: TGCGCCAGCAGCCAAGAAAGGGCGGGAGCTTCACCCCTCCACTTT.

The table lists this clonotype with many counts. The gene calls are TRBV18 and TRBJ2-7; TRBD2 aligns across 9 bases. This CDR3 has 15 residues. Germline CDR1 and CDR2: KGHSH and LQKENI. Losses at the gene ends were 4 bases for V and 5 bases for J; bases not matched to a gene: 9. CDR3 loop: CASSRGLARDHEQYF. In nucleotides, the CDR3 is TGTGCCAGCTCACGTGGACTAGCGAGGGACCACGAGCAGTACTTC.

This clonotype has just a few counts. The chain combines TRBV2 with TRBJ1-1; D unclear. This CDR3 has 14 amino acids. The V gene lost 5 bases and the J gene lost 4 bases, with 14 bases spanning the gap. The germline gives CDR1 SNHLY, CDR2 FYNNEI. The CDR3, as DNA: TGTGCCAGCAGTATAGGGTCCTGGAGCACTGAAGCTTTCTTT. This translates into CASSIGSWSTEAFF.

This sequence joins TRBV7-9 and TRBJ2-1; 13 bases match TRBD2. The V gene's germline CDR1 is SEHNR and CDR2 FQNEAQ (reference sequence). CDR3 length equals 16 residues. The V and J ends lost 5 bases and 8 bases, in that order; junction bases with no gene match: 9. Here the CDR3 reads CASSAFTSGRAHEQFF. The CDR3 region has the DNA TGTGCCAGCAGCGCCTTCACTAGCGGGAGGGCCCATGAGCAGTTCTTC.

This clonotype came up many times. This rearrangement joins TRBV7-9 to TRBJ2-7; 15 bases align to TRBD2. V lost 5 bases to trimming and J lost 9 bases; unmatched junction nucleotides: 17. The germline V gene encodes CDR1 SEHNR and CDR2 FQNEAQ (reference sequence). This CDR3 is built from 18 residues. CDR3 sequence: CASSHAKGTSGRTSAQYF. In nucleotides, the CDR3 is TGTGCCAGCAGCCATGCCAAGGGGACTAGCGGGAGGACGTCGGCGCAGTACTTC.

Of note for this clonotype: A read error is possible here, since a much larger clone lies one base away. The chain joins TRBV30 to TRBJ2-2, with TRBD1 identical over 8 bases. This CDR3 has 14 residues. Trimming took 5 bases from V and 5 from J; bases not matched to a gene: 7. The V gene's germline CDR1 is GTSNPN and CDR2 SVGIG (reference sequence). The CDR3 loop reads CAWDRGRGTGELFF. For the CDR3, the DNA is TGTGCCTGGGACAGGGGACGGGGAACCGGGGAGCTGTTTTTT. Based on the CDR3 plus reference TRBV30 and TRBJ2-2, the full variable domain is SQTIHQWPATLVQPVGSPLSLECTVEGTSNPNLYWYRQAAGRGLQLLFYSVGIGQISSEVPQNLSASRPQDRQFILSSKKLLLSDSGFYLCAWDRGRGTGELFFGEGSRLTVL.

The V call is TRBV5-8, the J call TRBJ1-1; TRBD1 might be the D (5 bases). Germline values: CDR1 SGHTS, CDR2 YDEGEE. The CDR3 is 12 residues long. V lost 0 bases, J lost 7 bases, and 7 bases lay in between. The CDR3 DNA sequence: TGTGCCAGCAGCTTGGCAGGGATTGAAGCTTTCTTT. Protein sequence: CASSLAGIEAFF. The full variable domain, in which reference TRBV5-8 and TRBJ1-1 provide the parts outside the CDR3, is EAGVTQSPTHLIKTRGQQATLRCSPISGHTSVYWYQQALGLGLQFLLWYDEGEERNRGNFPPRFSGRQFPNYSSELNVNALELEDSALYLCASSLAGIEAFFGQGTRLTVV.

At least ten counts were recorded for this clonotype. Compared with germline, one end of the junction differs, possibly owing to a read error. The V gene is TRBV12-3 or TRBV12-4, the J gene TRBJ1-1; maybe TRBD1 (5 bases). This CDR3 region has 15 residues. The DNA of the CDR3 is TGTGCCAGCAGTGGCTTTGGGGGAGTGGACACTAAAGCTTTCTTT. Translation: CASSGFGGVDTKAFF.

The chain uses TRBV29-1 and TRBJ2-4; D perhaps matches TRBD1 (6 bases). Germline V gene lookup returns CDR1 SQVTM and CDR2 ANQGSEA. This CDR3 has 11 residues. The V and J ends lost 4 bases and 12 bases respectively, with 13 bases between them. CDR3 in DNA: TGCAGCGTTGGAGGGGGACGCCGTCAGTACTTC. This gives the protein CSVGGGRRQYF.

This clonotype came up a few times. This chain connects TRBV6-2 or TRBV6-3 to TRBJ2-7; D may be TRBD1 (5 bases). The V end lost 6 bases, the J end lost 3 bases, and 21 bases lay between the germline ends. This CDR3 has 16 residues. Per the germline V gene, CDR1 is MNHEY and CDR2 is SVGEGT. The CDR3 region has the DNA TGTGCCAGCAGGACCCCGATAGGGCAGGGTTTCTACGAGCAGTACTTC. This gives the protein CASRTPIGQGFYEQYF.